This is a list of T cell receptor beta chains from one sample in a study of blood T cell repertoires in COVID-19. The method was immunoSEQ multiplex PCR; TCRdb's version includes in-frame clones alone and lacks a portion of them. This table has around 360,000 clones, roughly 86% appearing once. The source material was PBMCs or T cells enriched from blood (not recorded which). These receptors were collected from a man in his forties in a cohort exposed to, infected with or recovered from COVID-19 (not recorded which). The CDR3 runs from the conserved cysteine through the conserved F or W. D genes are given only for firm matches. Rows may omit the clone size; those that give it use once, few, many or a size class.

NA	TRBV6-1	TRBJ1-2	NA	TGTGCCAGCAGTGAAAGGCAGGGGTTGGTTGGCTACACCTTC	CASSERQGLVGYTF
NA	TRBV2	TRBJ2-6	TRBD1	TGTGCCAGCAGGCAGACAGGGTACGGGGCCAACGTCCTGACTTTC	CASRQTGYGANVLTF
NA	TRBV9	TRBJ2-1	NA	TGTGCCAGCAGCCCCCGACTAGGATCCTACAATGAGCAGTTCTTC	CASSPRLGSYNEQFF
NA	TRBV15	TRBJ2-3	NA	TGTGCCACCAGCAGAGATTCTCCGCAGGCAGATACGCAGTATTTT	CATSRDSPQADTQYF
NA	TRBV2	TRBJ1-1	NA	TGTGCCAGCAAGCTGAACACTGAAGCTTTCTTT	CASKLNTEAFF
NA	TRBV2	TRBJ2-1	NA	TGTGCCAGTGAGGAATCCTACAATGAGCAGTTCTTC	CASEESYNEQFF
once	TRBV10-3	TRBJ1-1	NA	TGTGCCATCAGTGCCAGTAACACTGAAGCTTTCTTT	CAISASNTEAFF
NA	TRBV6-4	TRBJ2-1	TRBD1	TGTGCCAGCAGTGACTCCGACAGGGAACGGCAGTTCTTC	CASSDSDRERQFF
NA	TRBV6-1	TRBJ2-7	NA	TGTGCCAGCAGTGAAGCGAGTAGCTACGAGCAGTACTTC	CASSEASSYEQYF
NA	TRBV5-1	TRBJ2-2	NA	TGCGCCAGCAGCCCCAGTGAGGCCAACACCGGGGAGCTGTTTTTT	CASSPSEANTGELFF
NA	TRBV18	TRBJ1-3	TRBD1	TGTGCCAGCTCGCCCGACAGGGCTGGAAACACCATATATTTT	CASSPDRAGNTIYF
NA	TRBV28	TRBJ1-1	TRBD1	TGTGCCAGCAGACCCGGACAGGCTAGGGCTGAAGCTTTCTTT	CASRPGQARAEAFF
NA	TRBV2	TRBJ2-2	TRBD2	TGTGCCAGCAGGAGGAGGGAGTCTAGCGGGACGAGCGGGGAGCTGTTTTTT	CASRRRESSGTSGELFF
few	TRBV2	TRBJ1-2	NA	TGTGCCAGCGGGCAGGAGGGCAACTATGGCTACACCTTC	CASGQEGNYGYTF
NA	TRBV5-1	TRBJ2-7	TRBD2	TGCGCCAGCATGATCGGGGCGGGAGAGGGATACGAGCAGTACTTC	CASMIGAGEGYEQYF
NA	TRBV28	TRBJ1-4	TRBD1	TGTGCCAGCAGCCCAACTCCGGGACAGGGTGAGGAAAAACTGTTTTTT	CASSPTPGQGEEKLFF